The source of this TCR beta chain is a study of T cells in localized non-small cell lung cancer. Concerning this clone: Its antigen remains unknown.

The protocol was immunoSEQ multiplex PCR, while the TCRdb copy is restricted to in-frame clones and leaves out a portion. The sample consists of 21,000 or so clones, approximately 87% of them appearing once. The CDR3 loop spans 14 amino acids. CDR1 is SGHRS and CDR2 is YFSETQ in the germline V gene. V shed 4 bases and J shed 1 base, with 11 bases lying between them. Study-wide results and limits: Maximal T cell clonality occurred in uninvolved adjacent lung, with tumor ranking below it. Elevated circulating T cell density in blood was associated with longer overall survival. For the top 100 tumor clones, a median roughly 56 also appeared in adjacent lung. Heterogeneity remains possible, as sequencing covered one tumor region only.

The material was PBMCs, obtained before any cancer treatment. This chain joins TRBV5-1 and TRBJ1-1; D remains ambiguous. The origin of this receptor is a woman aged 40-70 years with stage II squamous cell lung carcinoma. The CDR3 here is CASSGEEGNTEAFF. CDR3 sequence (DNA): TGCGCCAGCAGCGGCGAGGAGGGGAACACTGAAGCTTTCTTT.